The 2 T cell receptor beta chains listed next were all sequenced from one sample in a study of cytomegalovirus exposure and HLA in healthy donors. PCR employed 60 Vbeta and 13 Jbeta primers. Sequencing was performed with immunoSEQ multiplex PCR; in TCRdb, only in-frame clones are kept and a portion is missing. The sample yields 100,000 or so clones, 62% seen once. Sequencing used PBMCs. The origin of the receptors is a woman in her thirties in good health and CMV-seropositive.

The rearrangement uses TRBV4-2 and TRBJ2-7; D possibly corresponds to TRBD1 (5 bases). Germline assignment: CDR1 LGHNA and CDR2 YNFKEQ. Trimming cost V 0 bases and J 2 bases, with 11 bases left between them. CDR3 length equals 15 residues. This CDR3 reads CASSQDRALPYEQYF. The CDR3 region has the DNA TGTGCCAGCAGCCAAGACAGGGCTCTCCCCTACGAGCAGTACTTC.

This chain uses TRBV4-1 with TRBJ1-5; TRBD1 matches at 7 bases. V trimming: 2 bases; J trimming: 6 bases; junction bases outside the gene matches: 1. Germline V gene lookup returns CDR1 MGHRA and CDR2 YSYEKL. The CDR3 spans 13 residues. The CDR3 nucleotides read TGCGCCAGCAGCCAACAGGGGGGTCAGCCCCAGCATTTT. The encoded protein is CASSQQGGQPQHF.